One sample yielded the 8 T cell receptor beta chains listed below, sequenced in a study of T cell responses to AZD1222 COVID-19 vaccine. Measured with immunoSEQ multiplex PCR; TCRdb has only the in-frame clones, and not every one. This sample has some 120,000 clones, with roughly 85% found just once. The source material was peripheral blood, sampled on day 0 of AZD1222 vaccination. The receptors originated from an adult in good health.

The chain employs TRBV5-8 and TRBJ2-2, with D perhaps TRBD1 or TRBD2 (5 bases each). The CDR3 is 16 residues long. Germline CDR1 reads SGHTS; CDR2 reads YDEGEE. V was cut by 2 bases and J by 0 bases, with 11 bases left in between. CDR3 nucleotides: TGTGCCAGCAGCTTCGGGGCAACCGCGAACACCGGGGAGCTGTTTTTT. It translates to CASSFGATANTGELFF.

This sequence joins TRBV6-5 and TRBJ1-1, with a possible D match to TRBD1 (5 bases). With 3 bases removed from V and 10 bases from J, the gap between germline ends came to 21 bases. Germline V gives CDR1 MNHEY, CDR2 SVGAGI. The length of the CDR3 is 15 residues. The CDR3 loop is CASSYGPGRTRGAFF. CDR3 nucleotide sequence: TGTGCCAGCAGTTATGGTCCGGGACGGACACGGGGAGCTTTCTTT.

The chain combines TRBV27 with TRBJ1-2; 9 nucleotides agree with TRBD1. There are 17 residues in the CDR3. Germline V gene data show CDR1 as MNHEY and CDR2 as SMNVEV (reference sequence). V trimming: 0 bases; J trimming: 8 bases; junction bases outside the gene matches: 13. DNA of the CDR3: TGTGCCAGCAGTTTATCGTTACAGGGGGCGGCGGGCCAAGGCTACACCTTC. It yields the protein CASSLSLQGAAGQGYTF.

The chain recombines TRBV7-3 with TRBJ1-3; 7 bases are a match to TRBD1. Germline CDR1 SGHTA, CDR2 FQGTGA. The V gene end was trimmed by 5 bases and the J gene end by 4 bases; junction bases not matched to a gene: 5. The length of the CDR3 is 14 residues. CDR3 region: CASSRGGAGNTIYF. The CDR3 DNA sequence: TGTGCCAGCAGCCGAGGGGGCGCGGGAAACACCATATATTTT.

The CDR3 DNA is TGTGCCATCAGTGTTGGGGGAACAGAGACCCAGTACTTC. Translated: CAISVGGTETQYF. The chain joins TRBV10-3 to TRBJ2-5, with D perhaps TRBD1 or TRBD2 (5 bases each). Germline V gene data show CDR1 as ENHRY and CDR2 as SYGVKD. The CDR3 is made up of 13 amino acids. V dropped 4 bases and J dropped 4 bases, with 10 bases sitting between them.

The genes are TRBV6-2 or TRBV6-3 and TRBJ2-7; 7 bases align to TRBD1. In germline, CDR1 is MNHEY, CDR2 SVGEGT. The CDR3 runs 15 residues. J lost 5 bases, V lost 5 bases, and 12 bases had no gene match. The CDR3 nucleotides read TGTGCCAGCAGTACAAACAGGGGTCGGGTCGACGAGCAGTACTTC. Translation gives CASSTNRGRVDEQYF.

This chain links TRBV12-3 or TRBV12-4 with TRBJ1-1; D is unclear. CDR3 length: 12 amino acids. V was cut by 3 bases and J by 11 bases, with 13 bases left in between. The CDR3 is CASSLDVGKAFF. The CDR3 region has the DNA TGTGCCAGCAGTTTGGACGTCGGTAAGGCTTTCTTT.

The chain employs TRBV11-3 and TRBJ2-2, with a tentative D call TRBD2 (6 bases). The CDR3 consists of 17 residues. V shed 3 bases and J shed 3 bases, with 17 bases lying between them. Germline loops: CDR1 SGHNT, CDR2 YENEEA. Here the CDR3 DNA reads TGTGCCAGCAGCTTTGGTCGGCTAGCGACTTACACCGGGGAGCTGTTTTTT. This codes for CASSFGRLATYTGELFF.